The 10 T cell receptor beta chains below come from one sample, sequenced in a study of early T cells in non-severe SARS-CoV-2 infection. In TCRdb, the 5' RACE reads were re-called with MiXCR into one record per CDR3 protein. The sample lists some 22,000 distinct CDR3 sequences, more than 4% occurring once. Sequenced material: whole blood. Receptors originate from an adult who was a healthcare worker with PCR-confirmed SARS-CoV-2 infection or an uninfected control (not recorded which).

This clonotype was observed at least ten times. The chain recombines TRBV27 with TRBJ2-5, with a possible D match to TRBD2 (5 bases). This CDR3 has 16 residues. V shed 6 bases and J shed 7 bases, with 24 bases lying between them. Germline values: CDR1 MNHEY, CDR2 SMNVEV (reference sequence). CDR3 in DNA: TGTGCCAGCAGCCTGACCCGGACTCTCCGGTCGAGGACCCAGTACTTC. Residues: CASSLTRTLRSRTQYF.

This clonotype has just a few counts. The chain combines TRBV7-2 with TRBJ1-3; D is ambiguous. The CDR3 totals 14 residues. CDR1 and CDR2 (germline): SGHTA, FQGNSA. The germline V and J ends were trimmed by 5 bases and 0 bases, with 8 bases remaining between them. CDR3 in DNA: TGTGCCAGCAGCACAGCGGTCTCTGGAAACACCATATATTTT. It translates to CASSTAVSGNTIYF.

This clonotype was picked up a small number of times. The V gene is TRBV6-6, the J gene TRBJ1-5; D perhaps matches TRBD1 (5 bases). The CDR3 runs to 14 residues. V lost 2 bases and J 3 bases, leaving 8 bases between the germline ends. Germline values: CDR1 MNHNY, CDR2 SVGAGI (reference sequence). CDR3 amino acids: CASSYDSPNQPQHF. Here the CDR3 DNA reads TGTGCCAGCAGTTACGACAGTCCCAATCAGCCCCAGCATTTT.

This clonotype occurred many times. The chain is built from TRBV28 and TRBJ1-6; D unclear. CDR1 and CDR2 from the germline V gene are MDHEN and SYDVKM. This CDR3 has 15 amino acids. Trimming pared 5 bases from V and 6 bases from J, leaving 14 bases between. The chain's CDR3 is CASSPFVSLNSPLHF. The CDR3 DNA is TGTGCCAGCAGTCCCTTCGTCAGCCTTAATTCACCCCTCCACTTT.

The gene calls are TRBV2 and TRBJ2-2, with D unresolved. The CDR3 spans 13 residues. V was cut by 7 bases and J by 7 bases, with 13 bases left in between. Per the germline V gene, CDR1 is SNHLY and CDR2 is FYNNEI. CDR3 protein: CASNVEYIGELFF. DNA for the CDR3: TGTGCCAGCAACGTCGAGTACATCGGGGAGCTGTTTTTT.

This clonotype came up a few times. V gene TRBV3-1 combines with J gene TRBJ2-2; D remains ambiguous. The CDR3 consists of 15 residues. Germline V gives CDR1 LGHDT, CDR2 YNNKEL (reference sequence). The V end lost 4 bases, the J end lost 4 bases, and 13 bases lay between the germline ends. The CDR3 DNA is TGTGCCAGCAGCCTAGGGCAAGTGGGCACCGGGGAGCTGTTTTTT. It translates to CASSLGQVGTGELFF. Supplemented by reference TRBV3-1 and TRBJ2-2, the full variable domain reads DTAVSQTPKYLVTQMGNDKSIKCEQNLGHDTMYWYKQDSKKFLKIMFSYNNKELIINETVPNRFSPKSPDKAHLNLHINSLELGDSAVYFCASSLGQVGTGELFFGEGSRLTVL.

The rearrangement links TRBV28 to TRBJ1-4, with 7 bases lining up with TRBD1. The CDR3 runs 16 residues. Looked up from germline, CDR1 is MDHEN and CDR2 is SYDVKM. The V gene end was trimmed by 5 bases and the J gene end by 5 bases; junction bases not matched to a gene: 11. The CDR3: CASSLTSTGQNEKLFF. As DNA, the CDR3 is TGTGCCAGCAGTCTCACATCGACAGGGCAGAATGAAAAACTGTTTTTT.

This clonotype was found many times. The chain carries TRBV10-3 and TRBJ1-5; 9 nucleotides align to TRBD1. The CDR3 sequence is 14 residues long. J was trimmed by 6 bases and V by 4 bases; bases with no gene match: 4. CDR1 and CDR2 from the germline V gene are ENHRY and SYGVKD. CDR3 sequence (DNA): TGTGCCATCAGTGTGGACAGGGGTAGTCAGCCCCAGCATTTT. Translating gives CAISVDRGSQPQHF.

This clonotype was picked up a small number of times. CDR3 nucleotide sequence: TGTGCCAGCAGTTTTGACAGGGGCCGCTATGGCTACACCTTC. This sequence encodes CASSFDRGRYGYTF. V and J are TRBV12-3 or TRBV12-4 and TRBJ1-2; 8 bases are shared with TRBD1. The CDR3 runs to 14 residues. J gave up 4 bases and V 3 bases, and 4 bases lay outside the gene matches.

This clonotype was observed at least ten times. The chain uses TRBV7-3 and TRBJ2-3; 8 bases fit TRBD1. The CDR3 contains 15 residues. J gave up 0 bases and V 7 bases, and 6 bases lay outside the gene matches. CDR1 SGHTA and CDR2 FQGTGA come from the germline V gene. DNA of the CDR3: TGTGCCAGCACTCCAGGGGGCGCGAGCACAGATACGCAGTATTTT. Encoded protein: CASTPGGASTDTQYF.